This T cell receptor beta chain was sequenced during a study of shared clonotypes between healthy human individuals. Study as a whole: In total, the donors were a couple of women and a few men aged 18 to 49.

The CDR3 loop spans 15 amino acids. Germline CDR1 is SGHDN and CDR2 is FVKESK. The table lists this clone with a count of one. With a far larger clone one base away, a read error is the likely cause. Genomic DNA (from each subset) was split evenly across several immunoSEQ plates. Here immunoSEQ multiplex PCR was the method, and the copy in TCRdb shows in-frame clones only, minus some. This repertoire shows some 480,000 clones, 70% to 80% found once; its top ten account for over 9.5%. Adult Caucasians living in Nashville, Tennessee made up all of the donors. The clonotype originates from a woman aged 40 to 49 in good health. Some clones in this sample may be carry-over from other donors' samples. Material for sequencing was PBMCs. The chain couples TRBV14 to TRBJ1-1; D not certain. CDR3 in DNA: TGTGCCAGCAGCCGGGATTCTACGCCGAACACTGAAGCTTCCTTT. Translation: CASSRDSTPNTEASF.